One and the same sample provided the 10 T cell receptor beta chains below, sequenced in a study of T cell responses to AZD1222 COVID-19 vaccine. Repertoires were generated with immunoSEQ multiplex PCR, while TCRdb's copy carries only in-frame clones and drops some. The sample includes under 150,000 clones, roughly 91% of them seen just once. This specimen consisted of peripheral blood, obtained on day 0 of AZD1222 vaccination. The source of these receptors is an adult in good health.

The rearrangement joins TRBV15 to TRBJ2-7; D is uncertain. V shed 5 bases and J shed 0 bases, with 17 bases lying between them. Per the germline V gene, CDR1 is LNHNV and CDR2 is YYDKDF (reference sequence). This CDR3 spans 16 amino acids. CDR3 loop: CATSLQGEVSSYEQYF. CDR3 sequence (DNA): TGTGCCACCAGCCTACAAGGAGAGGTCAGCTCCTACGAGCAGTACTTC.

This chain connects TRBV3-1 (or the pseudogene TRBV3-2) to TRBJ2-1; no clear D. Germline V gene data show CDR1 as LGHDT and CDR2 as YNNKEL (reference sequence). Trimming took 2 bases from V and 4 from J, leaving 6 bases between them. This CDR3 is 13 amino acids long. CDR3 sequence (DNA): TGTGCCAGCAGCCAAAGACCTTACAATGAGCAGTTCTTC. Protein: CASSQRPYNEQFF.

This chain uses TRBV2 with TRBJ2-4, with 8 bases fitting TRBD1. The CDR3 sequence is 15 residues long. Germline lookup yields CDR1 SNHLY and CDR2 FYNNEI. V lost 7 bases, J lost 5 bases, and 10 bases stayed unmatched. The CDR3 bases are TGTGCCAGCACCCAGGGGGCGCCCAGGGAAAACATTCAGTACTTC. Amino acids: CASTQGAPRENIQYF.

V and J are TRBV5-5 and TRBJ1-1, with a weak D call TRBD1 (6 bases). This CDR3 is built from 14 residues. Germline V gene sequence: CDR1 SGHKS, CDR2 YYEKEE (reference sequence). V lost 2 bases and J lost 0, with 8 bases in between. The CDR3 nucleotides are TGTGCCAGCAGCTTAGGGGGTATGAACACTGAAGCTTTCTTT. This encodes CASSLGGMNTEAFF.

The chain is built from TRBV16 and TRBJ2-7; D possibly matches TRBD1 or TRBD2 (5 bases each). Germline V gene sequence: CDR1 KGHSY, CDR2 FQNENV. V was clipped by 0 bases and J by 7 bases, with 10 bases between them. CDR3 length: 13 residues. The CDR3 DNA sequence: TGTGCCAGCAGCCAATCGGGGGTCGGGGAGCAGTACTTC. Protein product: CASSQSGVGEQYF.

The CDR3 is CASSEYKQANSGGYTF. In DNA form, the CDR3 reads TGTGCCAGCAGTGAATATAAACAGGCTAATTCTGGGGGCTACACCTTC. The chain recombines TRBV25-1 with TRBJ1-2; D may be TRBD1 (5 bases). The V and J ends lost 0 bases and 8 bases respectively, with 19 bases between them. Germline V lookup: CDR1 MGHDK, CDR2 SYGVNS. CDR3 length equals 16 residues.

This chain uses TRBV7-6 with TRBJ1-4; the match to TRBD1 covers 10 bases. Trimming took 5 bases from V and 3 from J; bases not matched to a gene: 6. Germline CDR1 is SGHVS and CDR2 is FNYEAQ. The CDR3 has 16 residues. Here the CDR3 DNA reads TGTGCCAGCAGCGCTCATGGACAGGGGGCTAATGAAAAACTGTTTTTT. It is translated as CASSAHGQGANEKLFF.

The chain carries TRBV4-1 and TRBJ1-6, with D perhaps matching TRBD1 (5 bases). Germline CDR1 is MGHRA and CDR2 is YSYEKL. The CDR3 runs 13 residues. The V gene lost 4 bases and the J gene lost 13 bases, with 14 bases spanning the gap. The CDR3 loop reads CASSPKGPVPLHF. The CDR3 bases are TGCGCCAGCAGCCCTAAGGGGCCGGTTCCCCTCCACTTT.

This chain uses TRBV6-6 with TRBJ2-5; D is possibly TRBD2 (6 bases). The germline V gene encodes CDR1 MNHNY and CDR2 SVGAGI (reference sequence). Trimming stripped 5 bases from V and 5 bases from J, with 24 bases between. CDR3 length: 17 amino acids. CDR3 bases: TGTGCCAGCAGTCCCATCCTCCGGGAGACCTTCGGGGAGACCCAGTACTTC. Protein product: CASSPILRETFGETQYF.

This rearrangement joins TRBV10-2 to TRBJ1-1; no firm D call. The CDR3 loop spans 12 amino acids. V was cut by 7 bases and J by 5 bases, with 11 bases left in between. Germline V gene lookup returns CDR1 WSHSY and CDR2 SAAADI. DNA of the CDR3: TGCGCCAGCACTCTAGGAAGTACTGAAGCTTTCTTT. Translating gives CASTLGSTEAFF.